This TCR beta chain comes out of a study of T cell responses to AZD1222 COVID-19 vaccine. Study background: Second-dose intervals of approximately 4 or approximately 12 weeks were pooled. Broader study findings: The study found Spike-specific TCR breadth and depth rose after two AZD1222 doses. Recipients of AZD1222 seropositive at baseline numbered only 6 or 7.

The V segment lost 3 bases and the J segment 3 bases; nucleotides outside the gene matches: 4. From germline, CDR1 is SGHNT and CDR2 YENEEA. The CDR3 consists of 15 residues. Assay used: immunoSEQ multiplex PCR; TCRdb lists only in-frame clones, some missing. The sample lists 110,000 to 150,000 clones, roughly 90% occurring once. As concerns this clone: No antigen is known for it.

The chain is built from TRBV11-3 and TRBJ2-3, with 9 bases that match TRBD1. The sequencing here drew on peripheral blood, taken on day 0 of AZD1222 vaccination. The receptor's source is an adult in good health. This chain's CDR3 is CASSFGTGWTDTQYF. As DNA, the CDR3 is TGTGCCAGCAGCTTCGGGACAGGGTGGACAGATACGCAGTATTTT.